The 20 T cell receptor beta chains below were found in one sample sequenced in a study of T cell responses to AZD1222 COVID-19 vaccine. TCRdb keeps only in-frame clones here, not all; method: immunoSEQ multiplex PCR. In the table there are over 75,000 clones, roughly 89% of which are singletons. Here the sequenced sample was peripheral blood, taken on day 0 of AZD1222 vaccination. These receptors came from an adult in good health.

This clone has just one count. This sequence joins TRBV2 and TRBJ1-6; a possible D gene is TRBD1 (6 bases). In germline, CDR1 is SNHLY, CDR2 FYNNEI. The CDR3 is 16 residues long. V was cut by 6 bases and J by 1 base, with 13 bases left in between. The chain's CDR3 is CASRDRWSSYNSPLHF. CDR3 nucleotides: TGTGCCAGCAGGGACAGATGGTCATCCTATAATTCACCCCTCCACTTT.

The chain carries TRBV2 and TRBJ2-1, with 12 positions matching TRBD1. CDR3 length: 15 amino acids. J lost 9 bases, V lost 5 bases, and 8 bases had no gene match. Per the germline V gene, CDR1 is SNHLY and CDR2 is FYNNEI. CDR3 sequence reads: CASSNGTGGFSEQFF. The CDR3 DNA is TGTGCCAGCAGTAACGGGACAGGGGGCTTTAGTGAGCAGTTCTTC.

This clone was detected only once. The chain is built from TRBV10-1 and TRBJ2-1; TRBD2 is a possible D gene (5 bases). The V gene lost 0 bases and the J gene lost 4 bases, with 13 bases spanning the gap. CDR1 is WNHNN and CDR2 is SYGVQD in the germline V gene (reference sequence). The CDR3 runs to 16 residues. The CDR3 region is CASSESYSGAYNEQFF. The CDR3 region has the DNA TGCGCCAGCAGTGAGTCTTACAGCGGAGCTTACAATGAGCAGTTCTTC.

The rearrangement joins TRBV19 to TRBJ1-2; a weak D match, TRBD1 (6 bases). V was pared by 6 bases and J by 4 bases, with 21 bases between. CDR1 is LNHDA and CDR2 is SQIVND in the germline V gene (reference sequence). The CDR3 contains 16 residues. CDR3 in DNA: TGTGCCAGTAGCCTGGATCGGGGGGCTGCTGCCTATGGCTACACCTTC. Encoded protein: CASSLDRGAAAYGYTF.

This clone was counted once. The chain joins TRBV30 to TRBJ2-2; TRBD1 is a possible D gene (6 bases). CDR3 length: 15 residues. The V and J ends lost 4 bases and 6 bases respectively, with 18 bases between them. CDR1 is GTSNPN, CDR2 SVGIG, per germline (reference sequence). CDR3 region: CAWKRGSASPGELFF. DNA of the CDR3: TGTGCCTGGAAAAGGGGGTCCGCCTCCCCCGGGGAGCTGTTTTTT.

This chain joins TRBV2 and TRBJ2-4; a possible D gene is TRBD1 (6 bases). V was trimmed by 5 bases and J by 3 bases, leaving 11 bases between them. This CDR3 has 14 residues. Per germline, CDR1 SNHLY and CDR2 FYNNEI. In DNA form, the CDR3 reads TGTGCCAGCAGTAACCCGACAGGCAAAAACATTCAGTACTTC. Amino acids: CASSNPTGKNIQYF. Full variable domain (outside the CDR3, taken from reference TRBV2 and TRBJ2-4): EPEVTQTPSHQVTQMGQEVILRCVPISNHLYFYWYRQILGQKVEFLVSFYNNEISEKSEIFDDQFSVERPDGSNFTLKIRSTKLEDSAMYFCASSNPTGKNIQYFGAGTRLSVL.

The V and J genes are TRBV30 and TRBJ1-1; no reliable D call. Between the trimmed V and J ends, which lost 3 bases and 7 bases, there was a span of 21 bases. The CDR3 runs to 15 residues. Per germline, CDR1 GTSNPN and CDR2 SVGIG (reference sequence). The CDR3 protein is CAWSPRLLGKIEAFF. The CDR3, as DNA: TGTGCCTGGAGCCCGAGGCTGTTGGGGAAAATTGAAGCTTTCTTT.

V usage is TRBV4-2 and J usage is TRBJ2-3; D may correspond to TRBD1 or TRBD2 (5 bases each). Germline V CDR1 and CDR2: LGHNA, YNFKEQ. V was shortened by 4 bases and J by 6 bases, with 17 bases between the two germline ends. There are 15 residues in the CDR3. The CDR3 here is CASSLRGAGGDTQYF. The CDR3 DNA is TGTGCCAGCAGCCTACGTGGGGCGGGTGGGGATACGCAGTATTTT.

The J gene is TRBJ2-7, the V gene TRBV10-1, with D unresolved. V dropped 0 bases and J dropped 2 bases, with 11 bases sitting between them. Germline values: CDR1 WNHNN, CDR2 SYGVQD (reference sequence). The CDR3 length is 15 residues. The CDR3 region is CASSESAAATYEQYF. The CDR3 DNA reads TGCGCCAGCAGTGAGTCGGCGGCCGCTACCTACGAGCAGTACTTC.

The J gene is TRBJ1-3, the V gene TRBV7-9; D call uncertain. The CDR3 spans 12 residues. Trimming cost V 10 bases and J 4 bases, with 11 bases left between them. From germline, CDR1 is SEHNR and CDR2 FQNEAQ (reference sequence). This CDR3 is CATGRPGNTIYF. CDR3 nucleotide sequence: TGTGCCACGGGCAGGCCGGGAAACACCATATATTTT.

The rearrangement links TRBV11-3 to TRBJ2-7; D gene ambiguous. The CDR3 is 13 residues long. The germline gives CDR1 SGHNT, CDR2 YENEEA. V was shortened by 1 base and J by 6 bases, with 10 bases between the two germline ends. Here the CDR3 reads CASSLGTTGEQYF. In DNA, the CDR3 is TGTGCCAGCAGCTTAGGGACGACCGGCGAGCAGTACTTC.

This clone was seen a handful of times. The chain joins TRBV30 to TRBJ1-5, with D perhaps TRBD1 (6 bases). The CDR3 is 13 residues long. Deletions cut 1 base from V and 3 bases from J, with 7 bases between. The V gene's germline CDR1 is GTSNPN and CDR2 SVGIG (reference sequence). Here the CDR3 reads CAWSGDNNQPQHF. The CDR3 bases are TGTGCCTGGAGTGGGGACAACAATCAGCCCCAGCATTTT.

This chain links TRBV7-9 with TRBJ1-2, with D possibly matching TRBD1 (5 bases). This CDR3 has 12 amino acids. Germline CDR1 SEHNR, CDR2 FQNEAQ (reference sequence). V gave up 11 bases and J gave up 1 base, with 11 bases separating them. The DNA of the CDR3 is TGTGCCGTACCCAGGGTTAACTATGGCTACACCTTC. It encodes CAVPRVNYGYTF.

The CDR3 nucleotides read TGTGCCAGCAGTTTAGGGAATTCACCCCTCCACTTT. Its protein product is CASSLGNSPLHF. The J gene is TRBJ1-6, the V gene TRBV27; D remains unclear. The CDR3 spans 12 residues. Germline V CDR1 and CDR2: MNHEY, SMNVEV (reference sequence). V gave up 2 bases and J gave up 7 bases, with 3 bases separating them.

This sequence joins TRBV3-1 (or the pseudogene TRBV3-2) and TRBJ1-2; 9 nucleotides align to TRBD1. The V and J ends lost 1 base and 4 bases, in that order; junction bases with no gene match: 13. Germline-derived CDR1 and CDR2 are LGHDT and YNNKEL (reference sequence). There are 18 residues in the CDR3. CDR3 in amino acids: CASSQAFKPGTGSYGYTF. The CDR3 coding sequence is TGTGCCAGCAGCCAAGCCTTCAAGCCCGGGACAGGGTCCTATGGCTACACCTTC.

This clone has only a few counts. The V gene is TRBV7-3, the J gene TRBJ2-1; 8 nucleotides agree with TRBD2. Trimming cost V 5 bases and J 7 bases; bases outside gene matches: 10. Germline V gene sequence: CDR1 SGHTA, CDR2 FQGTGA. The CDR3 extends over 15 amino acids. The CDR3, as DNA: TGTGCCAGCAGCCCTAGGCGGGGGGCCATAAATGAGCAGTTCTTC. It encodes CASSPRRGAINEQFF.

The J gene is TRBJ1-1, the V gene TRBV6-1, with TRBD1 matching over 7 bases. The CDR3 spans 15 residues. Germline V gene lookup returns CDR1 MNHNS and CDR2 SASEGT. J was trimmed by 4 bases and V by 3 bases; bases with no gene match: 8. The CDR3 region is CASSEDQGGVTEAFF. As DNA, the CDR3 is TGTGCCAGCAGTGAGGATCAAGGGGGCGTCACTGAAGCTTTCTTT.

V and J are TRBV27 and TRBJ1-1; D ambiguous. The CDR3 covers 11 residues. Germline CDR1 and CDR2: MNHEY and SMNVEV (reference sequence). Trimming pared 6 bases from V and 9 bases from J, leaving 11 bases between. As DNA, the CDR3 is TGTGCCAGCAGCGAGACCAAGAAAGCTTTCTTT. This codes for CASSETKKAFF.

The chain links TRBV7-9 to TRBJ2-5; D ambiguous. Trimming cost V 0 bases and J 4 bases, with 0 bases left between them. This CDR3 region has 11 residues. Germline CDR1 is SEHNR and CDR2 is FQNEAQ (reference sequence). The CDR3 is CASSLAETQYF. The CDR3 bases are TGTGCCAGCAGCTTAGCAGAGACCCAGTACTTC.

The V and J genes are TRBV7-2 and TRBJ2-1; D is undetermined. V lost 3 bases to trimming and J lost 0 bases, with 6 bases between them. The germline CDR1 and CDR2 sequences are SGHTA and FQGNSA. The CDR3 length is 14 residues. CDR3 DNA sequence: TGTGCCAGCAGCTTCTCCCCCTCCTACAATGAGCAGTTCTTC. Translated: CASSFSPSYNEQFF.